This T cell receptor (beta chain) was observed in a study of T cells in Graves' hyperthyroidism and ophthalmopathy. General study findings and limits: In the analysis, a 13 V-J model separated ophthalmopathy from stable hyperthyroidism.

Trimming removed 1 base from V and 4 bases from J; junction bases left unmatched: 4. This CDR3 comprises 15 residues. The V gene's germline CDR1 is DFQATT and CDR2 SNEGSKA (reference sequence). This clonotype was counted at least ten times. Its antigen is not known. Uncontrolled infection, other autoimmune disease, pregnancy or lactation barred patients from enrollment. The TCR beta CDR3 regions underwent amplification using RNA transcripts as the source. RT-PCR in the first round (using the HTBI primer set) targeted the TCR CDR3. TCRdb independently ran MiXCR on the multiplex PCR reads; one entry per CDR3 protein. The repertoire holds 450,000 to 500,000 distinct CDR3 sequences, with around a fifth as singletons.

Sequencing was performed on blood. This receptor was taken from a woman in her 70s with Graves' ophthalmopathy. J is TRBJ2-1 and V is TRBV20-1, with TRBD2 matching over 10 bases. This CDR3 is CSARGSGRLYNEQFF. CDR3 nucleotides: TGCAGTGCTAGAGGTAGCGGGAGGCTTTACAATGAGCAGTTCTTC.